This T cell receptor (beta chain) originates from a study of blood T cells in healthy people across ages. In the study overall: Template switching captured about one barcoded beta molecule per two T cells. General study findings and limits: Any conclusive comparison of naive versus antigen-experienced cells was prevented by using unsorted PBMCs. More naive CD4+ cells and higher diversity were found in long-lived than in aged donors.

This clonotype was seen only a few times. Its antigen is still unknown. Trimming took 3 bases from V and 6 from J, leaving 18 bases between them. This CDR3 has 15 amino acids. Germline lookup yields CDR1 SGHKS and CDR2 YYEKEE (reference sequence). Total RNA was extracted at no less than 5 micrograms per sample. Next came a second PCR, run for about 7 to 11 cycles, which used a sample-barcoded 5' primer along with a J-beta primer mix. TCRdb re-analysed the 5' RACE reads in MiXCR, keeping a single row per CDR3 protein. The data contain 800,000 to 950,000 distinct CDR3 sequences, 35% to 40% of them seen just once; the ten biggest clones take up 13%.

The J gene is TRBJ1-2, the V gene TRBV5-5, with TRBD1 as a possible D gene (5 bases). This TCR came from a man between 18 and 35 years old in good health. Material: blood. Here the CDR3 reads CASSSQVSGANGYTF. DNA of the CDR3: TGTGCCAGCAGCTCACAGGTTTCAGGAGCCAATGGCTACACCTTC.